These T cell receptor beta chains were read from a single sample in a study of cytomegalovirus exposure and HLA in healthy donors. Repertoires were generated with immunoSEQ multiplex PCR, while TCRdb's copy carries only in-frame clones and drops some. Altogether approximately 210,000 clones are present, around 87% being singletons, with the ten largest covering 1.3%. The sequencing input was PBMCs. These receptors all stem from a man under 40 in good health and CMV-seronegative. CDR3s leave out the opening cysteine and the closing phenylalanine or tryptophan.

v_call: TRBV7-9
cdr3_aa: SSSPSDRVGEKLF

v_call: TRBV7-2
cdr3_aa: ASSTRGDEQY

v_call: TRBV5-1
cdr3_aa: ASSLNGLANTGELF

v_call: TRBV2
cdr3_aa: ASRTSTDTQY

v_call: TRBV13
cdr3_aa: ASSLSVTSGYNEQF

v_call: TRBV2
cdr3_aa: ASSPDWNNEQF

v_call: TRBV25-1
cdr3_aa: ASGLSRGFSTDTQY

v_call: TRBV18
cdr3_aa: ASSPQSGLRVTSGNTIY

v_call: TRBV4-2
cdr3_aa: ASSQTITAGLRTYEQY

v_call: TRBV4-1
cdr3_aa: ASSQNQRPDTQY

v_call: TRBV7-6
cdr3_aa: ASSFRAGGPLTDTQY

v_call: TRBV28
cdr3_aa: ASSLDRMVWTEAF

v_call: TRBV19
cdr3_aa: ASGLASTDTQY

v_call: TRBV4-3
cdr3_aa: ASSQRTGGFSGYT

v_call: TRBV14
cdr3_aa: ASSQRPGQGGGAF

v_call: TRBV7-8
cdr3_aa: ASSESWGGLPYEQY

v_call: TRBV7-6
cdr3_aa: ASSDGTARNYGYT

v_call: TRBV4-1
cdr3_aa: ASSQAAQALEQY

v_call: TRBV5-1
cdr3_aa: ASSWTGGNSPLH

v_call: TRBV5-1
cdr3_aa: ASSGQGGYEQY

v_call: TRBV6-1
cdr3_aa: ASSEGGYGYT

v_call: TRBV19
cdr3_aa: ASSRRRGGSNQPQH

v_call: TRBV10-2
cdr3_aa: ASSEPRDRLTGELF

v_call: TRBV4-2
cdr3_aa: ASSQDTERASSYEQY

v_call: TRBV4-3
cdr3_aa: ASSQVGRGRVLLF

v_call: TRBV4-1
cdr3_aa: ASQGLAGDLYNEQF

v_call: TRBV6-5
cdr3_aa: ASRQDPANNQPQH

v_call: TRBV6-5
cdr3_aa: ASSYSGQGKNTEAF

v_call: TRBV7-2
cdr3_aa: ASGRGGAYTEAF

v_call: TRBV19
cdr3_aa: ASTPTGINEQY

v_call: TRBV4-1
cdr3_aa: ASSRQGRDDYGYT

v_call: TRBV7-9
cdr3_aa: ASRPTGEYGYT

v_call: TRBV19
cdr3_aa: ASSAGLILGEQF

v_call: TRBV6-5
cdr3_aa: ASSIASRNTEAF

v_call: TRBV7-9
cdr3_aa: ASSSSSGYYNEQF

v_call: TRBV7-7
cdr3_aa: ASSLDGSSYNEQF

v_call: TRBV7-8
cdr3_aa: ASSPGTGTNNYGYT

v_call: TRBV29-1
cdr3_aa: SVVGQSTNYGYT

v_call: TRBV6-5
cdr3_aa: ASSLSGAGTDTQY

v_call: TRBV19
cdr3_aa: ASSTPGTGDGYT

v_call: TRBV27
cdr3_aa: ASSWSSGYEQY

v_call: TRBV7-9
cdr3_aa: ASSLAVGGEENTIY

v_call: TRBV2
cdr3_aa: ASSEGPLTGGGLYEQY

v_call: TRBV6-4
cdr3_aa: ATSRGQGNQETQY

v_call: TRBV28
cdr3_aa: ASSLLVRSSQQETQY

v_call: TRBV29-1
cdr3_aa: SAPGQLGGEQF

v_call: TRBV28
cdr3_aa: ASMQGARLLDEQY

v_call: TRBV5-1
cdr3_aa: ASSTRRGAETQY

v_call: TRBV28
cdr3_aa: ASSSRWTGSISGNEQF

v_call: TRBV27
cdr3_aa: AASLGTDYGYT

v_call: TRBV21-1
cdr3_aa: ASSFSKRDEQY

v_call: TRBV18
cdr3_aa: ASSPESRDSFDGYT

v_call: TRBV6-1
cdr3_aa: ASSLQGLTDTQY